Listed below are T cell receptor beta chains from one sample, sequenced in a study of CD8 T cells in ankylosing spondylitis. TCRdb independently ran MiXCR on the 5' RACE reads; one entry per CDR3 protein. The table has approximately 110,000 distinct CDR3 sequences, about 25% seen once. Sequenced material: synovial fluid, either unsorted or a sorted T cell fraction (not recorded which). These receptors all stem from a male donor with ankylosing spondylitis. Both conserved end residues are part of each CDR3. A D gene is named only where the DNA matches it firmly. Where a row states a size, it is once, few, many or the class of an expanded clone; other rows omit it.

v_gene: TRBV20-1; abundance: few; j_gene: TRBJ1-3; d_gene: .; CDR3aa: CSARDSRQLRNTIYF; CDR3nt: TGCAGTGCTAGAGATAGCCGACAGCTCAGAAACACCATATATTTT
v_gene: TRBV12-3/TRBV12-4; abundance: .; j_gene: TRBJ1-4; d_gene: TRBD1; CDR3aa: CASSPTGTGSEKLFF; CDR3nt: TGTGCCAGCAGTCCCACCGGGACAGGGAGTGAAAAACTGTTTTTT
v_gene: TRBV27; abundance: few; j_gene: TRBJ2-1; d_gene: TRBD2; CDR3aa: CASRPQGLAGVGYNEQFF; CDR3nt: TGTGCCAGCAGACCACAGGGACTAGCGGGAGTCGGTTACAATGAGCAGTTCTTC
v_gene: TRBV14; abundance: .; j_gene: TRBJ2-5; d_gene: .; CDR3aa: CASSPLRATQETQYF; CDR3nt: TGTGCCAGCAGCCCCCTCAGGGCAACCCAAGAGACCCAGTACTTC
v_gene: TRBV20-1; abundance: .; j_gene: TRBJ2-3; d_gene: .; CDR3aa: CSASKDFGDTQYF; CDR3nt: TGCAGTGCTAGTAAGGACTTTGGAGATACGCAGTATTTT
v_gene: TRBV4-1; abundance: few; j_gene: TRBJ2-4; d_gene: .; CDR3aa: CASSQDLWGTKNIQYF; CDR3nt: TGCGCCAGCAGCCAAGATCTGTGGGGAACCAAAAACATTCAGTACTTC
v_gene: TRBV11-2; abundance: medium-sized; j_gene: TRBJ2-6; d_gene: TRBD1; CDR3aa: CASSSGQGITGANVLTF; CDR3nt: TGTGCCAGCAGCTCCGGACAGGGAATCACTGGGGCCAACGTCCTGACTTTC
v_gene: TRBV20-1; abundance: .; j_gene: TRBJ2-1; d_gene: .; CDR3aa: CSAPQAGYGNEQFF; CDR3nt: TGCAGTGCTCCACAGGCGGGATATGGCAATGAGCAGTTCTTC
v_gene: TRBV7-8; abundance: few; j_gene: TRBJ2-1; d_gene: TRBD2; CDR3aa: CASHLAGVGEQFF; CDR3nt: TGTGCCAGCCATCTGGCGGGAGTGGGTGAGCAGTTCTTC
v_gene: TRBV20-1; abundance: .; j_gene: TRBJ1-2; d_gene: TRBD1; CDR3aa: CSATTSGTGGGYTF; CDR3nt: TGCAGTGCTACCACTTCCGGGACAGGGGGTGGCTACACCTTC
v_gene: TRBV25-1; abundance: .; j_gene: TRBJ2-7; d_gene: .; CDR3aa: CASGASYEQYF; CDR3nt: TGTGCCAGCGGGGCCTCCTACGAGCAGTACTTC
v_gene: TRBV7-2; abundance: .; j_gene: TRBJ2-5; d_gene: .; CDR3aa: CASSRYVQETQYF; CDR3nt: TGTGCCAGCAGCCGGTACGTCCAAGAGACCCAGTACTTC
v_gene: TRBV7-9; abundance: few; j_gene: TRBJ2-3; d_gene: .; CDR3aa: CASSPFVADTQYF; CDR3nt: TGTGCCAGCAGCCCCTTTGTTGCAGATACGCAGTATTTT
v_gene: TRBV11-2; abundance: many; j_gene: TRBJ1-1; d_gene: .; CDR3aa: CASSLDTEAFF; CDR3nt: TGTGCCAGCAGCTTAGACACTGAAGCTTTCTTT
v_gene: TRBV7-2; abundance: medium-sized; j_gene: TRBJ2-1; d_gene: .; CDR3aa: CASSLEAVRNEQFF; CDR3nt: TGTGCCAGCAGCTTAGAGGCGGTGCGGAATGAGCAGTTCTTC
v_gene: TRBV7-8; abundance: .; j_gene: TRBJ2-1; d_gene: .; CDR3aa: CASRRDGTVFLEQFF; CDR3nt: TGTGCCAGCAGAAGAGACGGGACGGTTTTTCTTGAGCAGTTCTTC
v_gene: TRBV5-1; abundance: few; j_gene: TRBJ1-1; d_gene: TRBD1; CDR3aa: CASSRTGEEPEAFF; CDR3nt: TGCGCCAGCAGCAGGACAGGGGAGGAACCCGAGGCTTTCTTT
v_gene: TRBV6-2/TRBV6-3; abundance: few; j_gene: TRBJ1-1; d_gene: TRBD1; CDR3aa: CASTNRGLDTEAFF; CDR3nt: TGTGCCAGCACCAACAGGGGGTTAGACACTGAAGCTTTCTTT
v_gene: TRBV10-3; abundance: .; j_gene: TRBJ2-5; d_gene: .; CDR3aa: CAIKGQKETQYF; CDR3nt: TGTGCCATCAAAGGACAGAAAGAGACCCAGTACTTC
v_gene: TRBV30; abundance: few; j_gene: TRBJ2-3; d_gene: TRBD2; CDR3aa: CAWLPGLATDTQYF; CDR3nt: TGTGCCTGGCTCCCGGGACTAGCCACAGATACGCAGTATTTT
v_gene: TRBV7-2; abundance: few; j_gene: TRBJ2-3; d_gene: TRBD2; CDR3aa: CASSFSGSGYDTQYF; CDR3nt: TGTGCCAGCAGTTTTAGCGGGAGTGGTTATGATACGCAGTATTTT
v_gene: TRBV28; abundance: .; j_gene: TRBJ1-1; d_gene: .; CDR3aa: CASSLQVMNTEAFF; CDR3nt: TGTGCCAGCAGCCTACAGGTTATGAACACTGAAGCTTTCTTT
v_gene: TRBV5-1; abundance: .; j_gene: TRBJ1-2; d_gene: .; CDR3aa: CATRDSPTNYGYTF; CDR3nt: TGCGCCACCCGAGACAGTCCTACTAACTATGGCTACACCTTC
v_gene: TRBV10-3; abundance: many; j_gene: TRBJ1-5; d_gene: .; CDR3aa: CATSSGTNQPQHF; CDR3nt: TGTGCCACCTCGTCGGGGACTAATCAGCCCCAGCATTTT
v_gene: TRBV7-2; abundance: few; j_gene: TRBJ1-1; d_gene: .; CDR3aa: CASSPRQVNTEAFF; CDR3nt: TGTGCCAGCAGCCCCAGACAGGTGAACACTGAAGCTTTCTTT
v_gene: TRBV7-8; abundance: .; j_gene: TRBJ2-1; d_gene: .; CDR3aa: CASSPPGGAGAEQFF; CDR3nt: TGTGCCAGCAGCCCACCGGGGGGCGCAGGGGCTGAGCAGTTCTTC
v_gene: TRBV5-1; abundance: .; j_gene: TRBJ2-3; d_gene: TRBD2; CDR3aa: CASSLIAGEMNTQYF; CDR3nt: TGCGCCAGCAGCTTGATAGCGGGAGAGATGAATACGCAGTATTTT
v_gene: TRBV10-3; abundance: .; j_gene: TRBJ2-3; d_gene: .; CDR3aa: CAISAGGATDTQYF; CDR3nt: TGTGCCATCAGTGCAGGGGGGGCGACAGATACGCAGTATTTT
v_gene: TRBV2; abundance: .; j_gene: TRBJ2-7; d_gene: .; CDR3aa: CASQAGTYEQYF; CDR3nt: TGTGCCAGCCAGGCAGGGACCTACGAGCAGTACTTC
v_gene: TRBV12-3/TRBV12-4; abundance: .; j_gene: TRBJ1-1; d_gene: .; CDR3aa: CASSLAPGHGAFF; CDR3nt: TGTGCCAGCAGTTTAGCTCCGGGACACGGAGCTTTCTTT
v_gene: TRBV6-5; abundance: few; j_gene: TRBJ1-2; d_gene: .; CDR3aa: CASSYLAPIGDGYTF; CDR3nt: TGTGCCAGCAGTTATTTGGCGCCCATAGGGGATGGCTACACCTTC
v_gene: TRBV16; abundance: many; j_gene: TRBJ2-1; d_gene: .; CDR3aa: CASSPQGQAVAEQFF; CDR3nt: TGTGCCAGCAGCCCTCAGGGGCAGGCCGTAGCTGAGCAGTTCTTC
v_gene: TRBV14; abundance: few; j_gene: TRBJ2-1; d_gene: .; CDR3aa: CASSQVTRFF; CDR3nt: TGTGCCAGCAGCCAAGTTACGCGGTTCTTC
v_gene: TRBV29-1; abundance: .; j_gene: TRBJ2-7; d_gene: .; CDR3aa: CSVGGASRDPYEQYF; CDR3nt: TGCAGCGTTGGGGGTGCCTCCCGTGACCCCTACGAGCAGTACTTC
v_gene: TRBV7-2; abundance: .; j_gene: TRBJ2-3; d_gene: .; CDR3aa: CASSQNGDTQYF; CDR3nt: TGTGCCAGCAGTCAAAATGGGGATACGCAGTATTTT
v_gene: TRBV7-2; abundance: .; j_gene: TRBJ1-1; d_gene: .; CDR3aa: CASSKGTNTEAFF; CDR3nt: TGTGCCAGCAGCAAAGGGACCAACACTGAAGCTTTCTTT
v_gene: TRBV2; abundance: few; j_gene: TRBJ1-3; d_gene: .; CDR3aa: CASSPGDGNTIYF; CDR3nt: TGTGCCAGCAGCCCGGGGGACGGAAACACCATATATTTT
v_gene: TRBV2; abundance: .; j_gene: TRBJ1-1; d_gene: .; CDR3aa: CATTPGGGDTEAFF; CDR3nt: TGTGCCACCACCCCCGGGGGGGGGGACACTGAAGCTTTCTTT
v_gene: TRBV20-1; abundance: .; j_gene: TRBJ2-7; d_gene: TRBD2; CDR3aa: CSASSGLAGVDEQYF; CDR3nt: TGCAGTGCTAGTTCGGGACTAGCGGGAGTGGACGAGCAGTACTTC
v_gene: TRBV10-2; abundance: few; j_gene: TRBJ2-1; d_gene: .; CDR3aa: CASSRPGTNNEQFF; CDR3nt: TGCGCCAGCAGTCGTCCCGGGACAAATAATGAGCAGTTCTTC
v_gene: TRBV5-1; abundance: .; j_gene: TRBJ1-4; d_gene: .; CDR3aa: CASSLAAGLNEKLFF; CDR3nt: TGCGCCAGCAGCTTGGCAGCCGGCCTTAATGAAAAACTGTTTTTT
v_gene: TRBV28; abundance: .; j_gene: TRBJ1-5; d_gene: TRBD1; CDR3aa: CASTVRDRGYQPQHF; CDR3nt: TGTGCCAGCACCGTCCGAGACAGGGGTTATCAGCCCCAGCATTTT
v_gene: TRBV20-1; abundance: .; j_gene: TRBJ2-1; d_gene: .; CDR3aa: CSARDPNYLYEQFF; CDR3nt: TGCAGTGCTAGAGATCCGAACTACCTATATGAGCAGTTCTTC
v_gene: TRBV12-3/TRBV12-4; abundance: .; j_gene: TRBJ2-3; d_gene: .; CDR3aa: CASTPRFADTQYF; CDR3nt: TGTGCCAGCACTCCCAGGTTTGCAGATACGCAGTATTTT
v_gene: TRBV6-5; abundance: .; j_gene: TRBJ2-7; d_gene: .; CDR3aa: CASSYSAGTAHREQYF; CDR3nt: TGTGCCAGCAGTTACTCTGCCGGGACTGCCCACCGGGAGCAGTACTTC
v_gene: TRBV2; abundance: once; j_gene: TRBJ2-2; d_gene: TRBD2; CDR3aa: CASSRLARAGELFF; CDR3nt: TGTGCCAGCTCCAGACTAGCGCGGGCCGGGGAGCTGTTTTTT
v_gene: TRBV20-1; abundance: many; j_gene: TRBJ2-2; d_gene: TRBD2; CDR3aa: CSARDRASGRKGTGELFF; CDR3nt: TGCAGTGCTAGAGATCGGGCTAGCGGGAGAAAAGGCACCGGGGAGCTGTTTTTT
v_gene: TRBV14; abundance: .; j_gene: TRBJ2-3; d_gene: .; CDR3aa: CASSQDLAGPDTQYF; CDR3nt: TGTGCCAGCAGCCAAGATCTCGCGGGACCAGATACGCAGTATTTT
v_gene: TRBV29-1; abundance: many; j_gene: TRBJ2-7; d_gene: .; CDR3aa: CSVGVSGGYEQYF; CDR3nt: TGCAGCGTTGGTGTTTCGGGCGGCTACGAGCAGTACTTC
v_gene: TRBV30; abundance: .; j_gene: TRBJ2-3; d_gene: TRBD2; CDR3aa: CAWSVGLAADTQYF; CDR3nt: TGTGCCTGGAGTGTGGGACTAGCGGCAGATACGCAGTATTTT
v_gene: TRBV7-9; abundance: .; j_gene: TRBJ2-2; d_gene: TRBD1; CDR3aa: CASSPGTGEAGELFF; CDR3nt: TGTGCCAGCAGCCCCGGGACAGGGGAGGCCGGGGAGCTGTTTTTT
v_gene: TRBV20-1; abundance: few; j_gene: TRBJ1-1; d_gene: TRBD1; CDR3aa: CSAYRGQNTEAFF; CDR3nt: TGCAGTGCTTACAGGGGGCAGAACACTGAAGCTTTCTTT
v_gene: TRBV15; abundance: .; j_gene: TRBJ1-3; d_gene: .; CDR3aa: CATSRVVGAGNTIYF; CDR3nt: TGTGCCACCAGCAGAGTCGTAGGGGCTGGAAACACCATATATTTT